This T cell receptor (beta chain) was sequenced during a study of T cells after yellow fever vaccination. Overall study context: SMART-Seq v4 Ultra Low Input served to prepare low-cell-number fractions.

This clonotype was picked up many times. Its antigen is still unknown. Template-switching 5'RACE yielded the TCR cDNA; a universal primer site and UMIs were added in the process. TCRdb reanalysed the 5' RACE reads using MiXCR and keeps one entry per CDR3 protein. The sample lists about 120,000 distinct CDR3 sequences; 5.5% to 8% were seen once. The length of the CDR3 is 15 residues. Germline V lookup: CDR1 SGHRS, CDR2 YFSETQ. Between the trimmed V and J ends, which lost 0 bases and 4 bases, there was a span of 13 bases. Study-wide points: Shared CD4/CD8 clonotypes were a small share, likely from convergent recombination.

The sample here was CD4+ T cells sorted from PBMCs, taken about 41 days after the first yellow fever vaccination. This clonotype originated in a man younger than 30 who received the YFV17D yellow fever vaccine. The chain joins TRBV5-1 to TRBJ2-5; either TRBD1 or TRBD2 may fit D (5 bases each). In DNA form, the CDR3 reads TGCGCCAGCAGCTTGGAGTCCGGGGCCCGAGAGACCCAGTACTTC. It encodes CASSLESGARETQYF.